The 26 T cell receptor beta chains below all came from one sample that was sequenced in a study of CXCR3-negative and CXCR3-positive naive CD8 T cells. Study outcomes and limitations: Naive CXCR3-positive cells had TRB CDR3s more hydrophobic than those of CXCR3-negative naive cells.

In preparing the TRB cDNA libraries, 5' RACE with UMI labels was used. For each CDR3 protein, TCRdb gives one entry from its re-call of the 5' RACE reads, without DNA. This sample's table has 55,000 to 65,000 distinct CDR3 sequences. Their antigens are not known. The sample taken for sequencing was naive CXCR3+ CD8+ T cells from blood. The subset here: CD45RO-CCR7+CD27+CD95- naive CD8+ T cells expressing CXCR3 (TNR3+). The receptors come from a human donor in good health. Some clones in this sample may be carry-over from other donors' samples.

This sequence joins TRBV29-1 and TRBJ1-1. This CDR3 comprises 12 residues. From germline, CDR1 is SQVTM and CDR2 ANQGSEA. This CDR3 reads CSYGLEGTEAFF.

V gene TRBV4-3 combines with J gene TRBJ1-5; TCRdb selects TRBD1, and the lack of DNA leaves this call unchecked. Germline values: CDR1 LGHNA, CDR2 YSLEER. There are 13 residues in the CDR3. The chain's CDR3 is CASSQDWGEPQHF.

The chain links TRBV28 to TRBJ2-7. The germline V gene has CDR1 MDHEN and CDR2 SYDVKM. The CDR3 totals 12 residues. CDR3 amino acids: CASSLFGYEQYF.

The CDR3 sequence: CASNGLAIYNEQFF. The chain is built from TRBV27 and TRBJ2-1; TCRdb designates TRBD2, a call that cannot be tested without DNA. This CDR3 has 14 amino acids. Per germline, CDR1 MNHEY and CDR2 SMNVEV (reference sequence).

The CDR3 reads CASSQDWAGAYEQYF. The chain is built from TRBV4-3 and TRBJ2-7. Germline V lookup: CDR1 LGHNA, CDR2 YSLEER. The CDR3 is 15 residues long.

V is TRBV29-1 and J is TRBJ2-3; the TCRdb call, TRBD1, lacks DNA for checking. The CDR3 sequence is 12 residues long. CDR1 and CDR2 from the germline V gene are SQVTM and ANQGSEA. The CDR3 reads CSVRTGKDTQYF.

The J gene is TRBJ2-1, the V gene TRBV2; TCRdb selects TRBD1, and the lack of DNA leaves this call unchecked. This CDR3 has 15 residues. Germline assignment: CDR1 SNHLY and CDR2 FYNNEI. The CDR3 sequence: CARAVGDRVLDEQFF.

The chain uses TRBV15 and TRBJ2-3; TCRdb picks TRBD2, but there is no DNA to check that call. CDR3 length equals 16 residues. Germline loops: CDR1 LNHNV, CDR2 YYDKDF (reference sequence). CDR3 in amino acids: CATVPTSGGGTDTQYF. Using reference TRBV15 and TRBJ2-3 for the parts outside the CDR3, the full variable domain is DAMVIQNPRYQVTQFGKPVTLSCSQTLNHNVMYWYQQKSSQAPKLLFHYYDKDFNNEADTPDNFQSRRPNTSFCFLDIRSPGLGDTAMYLCATVPTSGGGTDTQYFGPGTRLTVL.

The genes are TRBV20-1 and TRBJ1-1; TCRdb outputs TRBD1, but without DNA this stays unchecked. Looked up from germline, CDR1 is DFQATT and CDR2 is SNEGSKA (reference sequence). The CDR3 has 15 residues. CDR3: CSAREGDRVWTEAFF.

V gene TRBV11-2 combines with J gene TRBJ2-4; as DNA is missing, the TRBD1 call by TCRdb cannot be tested. The germline V gene encodes CDR1 SGHAT and CDR2 FQNNGV. CDR3 size: 15 residues. The CDR3 sequence is CASSLTPRDGNIQYF. The full variable domain, rest sourced from reference TRBV11-2 and TRBJ2-4, is EAGVAQSPRYKIIEKRQSVAFWCNPISGHATLYWYQQILGQGPKLLIQFQNNGVVDDSQLPKDRFSAERLKGVDSTLKIQPAKLEDSAVYLCASSLTPRDGNIQYFGAGTRLSVL.

This chain joins TRBV4-3 and TRBJ2-1; TCRdb designates TRBD2, a call that cannot be tested without DNA. CDR1 and CDR2 (germline): LGHNA, YSLEER. The CDR3 contains 17 residues. This chain's CDR3 is CASSQDRTSGVYNEQFF.

V usage is TRBV19 and J usage is TRBJ2-7. The CDR3 runs 13 residues. Germline lookup yields CDR1 LNHDA and CDR2 SQIVND (reference sequence). This CDR3 is CASSISRTYEQYF.

The V call is TRBV20-1, the J call TRBJ1-2. CDR3 length: 13 amino acids. Per the germline V gene, CDR1 is DFQATT and CDR2 is SNEGSKA (reference sequence). CDR3 sequence reads: CSAAEPDNYGYTF.

The gene calls are TRBV5-8 and TRBJ1-1. Germline V lookup: CDR1 SGHTS, CDR2 YDEGEE. This CDR3 region has 14 residues. The CDR3 spells CASSLDQEGTEAFF.

The J gene is TRBJ1-2, the V gene TRBV29-1. Germline V gene sequence: CDR1 SQVTM, CDR2 ANQGSEA. This CDR3 contains 12 residues. The CDR3 loop reads CSGGSWGYGYTF.

The rearrangement uses TRBV29-1 and TRBJ1-3; TCRdb gives TRBD1 as the D gene, but with no DNA this cannot be confirmed. The CDR3 covers 16 residues. Germline assignment: CDR1 SQVTM and CDR2 ANQGSEA. The CDR3: CSVRGGTPNSGNTIYF.

This chain links TRBV7-2 with TRBJ1-1. CDR3 length: 12 amino acids. Germline V gene lookup returns CDR1 SGHTA and CDR2 FQGNSA. The chain's CDR3 is CASSLSGPEAFF.

V gene TRBV11-2 combines with J gene TRBJ2-7. Per germline, CDR1 SGHAT and CDR2 FQNNGV. This CDR3 has 12 amino acids. CDR3 in amino acids: CASSGSTPEQYF.

This chain uses TRBV28 with TRBJ2-5. The germline gives CDR1 MDHEN, CDR2 SYDVKM. The CDR3 loop spans 14 amino acids. The CDR3 sequence is CASSLRDIQETQYF.

The chain is built from TRBV4-3 and TRBJ2-1; lacking DNA, the TRBD2 call made by TCRdb goes unchecked. This CDR3 is 16 amino acids long. From germline, CDR1 is LGHNA and CDR2 YSLEER. This chain's CDR3 is CASSQIAGEGYNEQFF.

CDR3 sequence reads: CASSANARVRTQETQYF. This sequence joins TRBV11-3 and TRBJ2-5; TCRdb picks TRBD1, but there is no DNA to check that call. Germline V CDR1 and CDR2: SGHNT, YENEEA. The CDR3 extends over 17 amino acids.

The chain carries TRBV12-3 or TRBV12-4 and TRBJ2-5; TCRdb picks TRBD1, but there is no DNA to check that call. This CDR3 comprises 14 residues. The CDR3 loop reads CASSPGVTKETQYF.

The CDR3 reads CSFYRANTGELFF. The genes are TRBV29-1 and TRBJ2-2; there is no DNA to check the TCRdb D call of TRBD1. The CDR3 covers 13 residues. The germline V gene has CDR1 SQVTM and CDR2 ANQGSEA.

This chain uses TRBV7-6 with TRBJ1-5; absent DNA, TCRdb's TRBD1 call cannot be checked. The germline gives CDR1 SGHVS, CDR2 FNYEAQ. The CDR3 loop spans 17 amino acids. The CDR3 loop is CASSPEVAGTVGQPQHF.

The chain combines TRBV7-9 with TRBJ1-1; TCRdb designates TRBD1, a call that cannot be tested without DNA. Germline CDR1 is SEHNR and CDR2 is FQNEAQ (reference sequence). This CDR3 is 14 amino acids long. The CDR3: CASSLGAGGTEAFF.

This chain uses TRBV7-9 with TRBJ2-7. This CDR3 region has 12 residues. Germline-derived CDR1 and CDR2 are SEHNR and FQNEAQ (reference sequence). The CDR3 sequence is CASSHLSYEQYF.